This record looks at one T cell receptor beta chain sequence and its context. Its target is not known. The sample belongs to a study of cytomegalovirus exposure and HLA in healthy donors. Study observations and caveats: Most subjects had HLA-A and HLA-B alleles reportedly predicted accurately by TCR beta sequences. Rare TCR sequences predominated, though certain public TCRs were found in many donors.

Both 60 Vbeta primers and 13 Jbeta primers went into the PCR. Original handling: Roughly 10 million shared chains were among the approximately 82 million unique TCR beta chains that a later analysis counted. Here immunoSEQ multiplex PCR was the method, and the copy in TCRdb shows in-frame clones only, minus some. For V, J and clone size, that table is used; D and trimming come from the DNA. The profile shows over 95,000 clones, about 77% of them singletons. Trimming removed 3 bases from V and 7 bases from J; junction bases left unmatched: 9. The germline V gene has CDR1 LGHNT and CDR2 FRNRAP. The CDR3 has 15 residues.

The sequencing sample was made of PBMCs. The chain couples TRBV12-5 to TRBJ1-2; 9 positions agree with TRBD1. This sequence originates from a woman aged 25 to 45 in good health and CMV-seropositive. The CDR3 DNA reads TGTGCTAGTGGTTTAACAGGGGGCGCGGTTGTTGGCTACACCTTC. Its translation: CASGLTGGAVVGYTF.